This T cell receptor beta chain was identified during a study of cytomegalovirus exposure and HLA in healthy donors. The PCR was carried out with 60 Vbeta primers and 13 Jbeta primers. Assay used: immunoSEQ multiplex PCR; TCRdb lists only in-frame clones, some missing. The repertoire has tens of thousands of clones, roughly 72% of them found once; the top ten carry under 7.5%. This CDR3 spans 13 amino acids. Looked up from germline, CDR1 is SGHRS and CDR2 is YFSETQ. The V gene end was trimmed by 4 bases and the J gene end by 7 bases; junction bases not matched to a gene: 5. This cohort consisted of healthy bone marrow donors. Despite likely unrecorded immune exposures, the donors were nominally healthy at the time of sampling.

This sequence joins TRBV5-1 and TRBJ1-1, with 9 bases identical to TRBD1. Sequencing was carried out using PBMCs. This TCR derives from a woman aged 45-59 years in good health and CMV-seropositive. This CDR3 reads CASSVGTGREAFF. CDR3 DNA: TGCGCCAGCAGCGTTGGGACAGGGCGTGAAGCTTTCTTT.